A selection of T cell receptor beta chains follows, all from one sample in a study of Ad26.COV2.S vaccination and SARS-CoV-2 variants. Produced via immunoSEQ multiplex PCR; TCRdb's table is partial and in-frame only. The sample lists roughly 380,000 clones, about nine tenths seen once, with about 3% in the top ten. The sample was peripheral blood, taken in a trial of Ad26.COV2.S vaccine versus placebo. These receptors all come from a person between 18 and 65 years old who received the Ad26.COV2.S COVID-19 vaccine or a placebo. Each CDR3 is given with its conserved first and last residue. A D gene is named only where the DNA matches it firmly. Size is stated for part of the rows, as once, few or many counts, or as a class when the clone is expanded.

>-|-|TRBJ1-1|TRBV19
TGTGCCAGTAGTGATAGGGGTCTTCAAGCTTTCTTT
CASSDRGLQAFF
>-|-|TRBJ2-2|TRBV20-1
TGCAGTGCTAGTTTCGGGAACACCGGGGAGCTGTTTTTT
CSASFGNTGELFF
>TRBD2|-|TRBJ2-1|TRBV13
TGTGCCAGCAGCGAGAGCGGGGGGCTGTACAATGAGCAGTTCTTC
CASSESGGLYNEQFF
>-|once|TRBJ1-1|TRBV2
TGTGCCAGCACTGACACGAACACTGAAGCTTTCTTT
CASTDTNTEAFF
>-|once|TRBJ1-1|TRBV3-1/TRBV3-2
TGTGCCAGCAGCCAAGGTTTAGAGGGGGGCCCTAGCACTGAAGCTTTCTTT
CASSQGLEGGPSTEAFF
>TRBD1|-|TRBJ1-1|TRBV11-3
TGTGCCAGCAGCTTAGGGCGGGACAGGGAAGCTTTCTTT
CASSLGRDREAFF
>-|-|TRBJ1-4|TRBV30
TGTGCCTGGAGTGATCGGGGACTTGCAACTAATGAAAAACTGTTTTTT
CAWSDRGLATNEKLFF
>-|-|TRBJ1-1|TRBV29-1
TGCAGCGTTGAAGGATTCGGGAGGGCAGCTATGGCTTTCTTT
CSVEGFGRAAMAFF
>-|-|TRBJ1-2|TRBV12-3/TRBV12-4
TGTGCCAGCAGTTTTTGGGTTCCGTATGGCTACACCTTC
CASSFWVPYGYTF
>-|-|TRBJ2-6|TRBV3-1/TRBV3-2
TGTGCCAGCAGCCAAGGTTCACAGGGAGCCTCTGGGGCCAACGTCCTGACTTTC
CASSQGSQGASGANVLTF
>-|-|TRBJ1-3|TRBV7-8
TGTGCCAGCAGCCCCTTTTCCCCTGCAGGGGCGGCCTCCTCTGGAAACACCATATATTTT
CASSPFSPAGAASSGNTIYF
>-|-|TRBJ2-3|TRBV9
TGTGCCAGCAGAGGCACAAACACAGATACGCAGTATTTT
CASRGTNTDTQYF
>-|-|TRBJ1-2|TRBV4-2
TGTGCCAGCAGCCAAGACCCCCCGGGCCGGAGTAACTATGGCTACACCTTC
CASSQDPPGRSNYGYTF
>TRBD1|many|TRBJ1-3|TRBV27
TGTGCCAGCATGACAGGGTTCGGAAACACCATATATTTT
CASMTGFGNTIYF
>-|-|TRBJ2-2|TRBV27
TGTGCCAGCAGTTTCCGACAGGCTCCCACCGGGGAGCTGTTTTTT
CASSFRQAPTGELFF
>-|-|TRBJ1-5|TRBV19
TGTGCCAGTAAAGTCGCAGTACATAGCAATCAGCCCCAGCATTTT
CASKVAVHSNQPQHF
>-|-|TRBJ1-1|TRBV27
TGTGCCAGCAGCCTACAGGGAGCTGAAGCTTTCTTT
CASSLQGAEAFF
>TRBD1|once|TRBJ2-7|TRBV19
TGTGCCAGTAGCCGGGACAGGCCTTCGGACGAGCAGTACTTC
CASSRDRPSDEQYF
>TRBD2|-|TRBJ2-2|TRBV7-2
TGTGCCAGCAGCCCTTCTTACTGGGACTATTTTCAAACCGGGGAGCTGTTTTTT
CASSPSYWDYFQTGELFF
>-|-|TRBJ2-7|TRBV27
TGTGCCAGCAGTAATATACCCACCGGGACACCCGGCTACGAGCAGTACTTC
CASSNIPTGTPGYEQYF
>-|-|TRBJ1-1|TRBV9
TGTGCCAGCAGCGCGACAGCGAACACTGAAGCTTTCTTT
CASSATANTEAFF
>-|-|TRBJ1-4|TRBV30
TGTGCCTGGAGTGTAGCACCAAAACTGTTTTTT
CAWSVAPKLFF
>-|-|TRBJ2-7|TRBV21-1
TGTGCCAGCAGCAAAGAGAATCCCTACGAGCAGTACTTC
CASSKENPYEQYF